The text below deals with one T cell receptor beta chain. Original processing methods: The authors estimated nucleated cell counts from reference gene primer amplification. The data were produced by immunoSEQ multiplex PCR, yet TCRdb's version contains in-frame clones alone and is incomplete. That table is the source of V, J and clone size, and D and trimming were worked out from the DNA. Of about 120,000 clones listed, around 87% are singletons. This entry is derived from a study of blood T cell repertoires in COVID-19. Study as a whole: Acute and convalescent COVID-19 specimens originated in the United States, Italy and Spain. From T cells, B-cell-depleted T cells, or PBMCs came the material, which was cDNA or gDNA.

The sequenced material came from peripheral blood. The source is a woman in her seventies with acute or convalescent COVID-19.

The CDR3 DNA is TGTGCCAGCAGCCTAAAACAGACAGGGTACTATGGCTACACCTTC. Its translation is CASSLKQTGYYGYTF. The chain is built from TRBV5-4 and TRBJ1-2; 7 nucleotides agree with TRBD1. Germline lookup yields CDR1 SGHNT and CDR2 YYREEE (reference sequence). This CDR3 has 15 amino acids. The junction had 9 bases not matched to a gene; V was cut back by 4 bases and J by 3 bases.